This is a list of T cell receptor beta chains from one sample in a study of cytomegalovirus exposure and HLA in healthy donors. Some clones are missing from TCRdb's copy, which holds only in-frame ones; the method was immunoSEQ multiplex PCR. This sample has around 180,000 clones, with more than 80% found just once. The material sequenced was PBMCs. Receptors originate from a male donor in good health and CMV-seronegative. The CDR3 runs from the conserved cysteine through the conserved F or W. A D gene is named only where the DNA matches it firmly. Clone size is stated in some rows and not others, as once, few, many or a class when expanded.

CDR3aa	CDR3nt	abundance	v_gene	j_gene	d_gene
CASSLEQGVTEAFF	TGCGCCAGCAGCTTGGAACAGGGGGTCACTGAAGCTTTCTTT	-	TRBV5-1	TRBJ1-1	TRBD1
CASSRPGGGTPGYEQYF	TGTGCCAGCAGTCGGCCCGGGGGGGGGACGCCCGGATACGAGCAGTACTTC	-	TRBV4-2	TRBJ2-7	TRBD2
CASSRTGLSEVYGYTF	TGTGCCAGCAGCCGGACAGGGCTTAGCGAAGTCTATGGCTACACCTTC	-	TRBV28	TRBJ1-2	TRBD1
CASSLAGQGNEKLFF	TGTGCCAGCAGTTTAGCGGGACAGGGGAATGAAAAACTGTTTTTT	-	TRBV27	TRBJ1-4	TRBD1
CASSLEGLAGVYEQYF	TGTGCCAGCAGCTTAGAAGGACTAGCGGGGGTCTACGAGCAGTACTTC	-	TRBV7-2	TRBJ2-7	TRBD2
CASSPGLAGSYNEQFF	TGTGCCAGTAGTCCGGGACTAGCGGGCTCCTACAATGAGCAGTTCTTC	-	TRBV19	TRBJ2-1	TRBD2
CASSYVGGARPETQYF	TGTGCCAGCAGTTACGTAGGGGGCGCGCGTCCAGAGACCCAGTACTTC	-	TRBV6-5	TRBJ2-5	TRBD1
CASSSFSGGTNEQFF	TGTGCCAGCAGCTCGTTTAGCGGGGGGACCAATGAGCAGTTCTTC	few	TRBV7-8	TRBJ2-1	TRBD2
CSVDPGSTGNTIYF	TGCAGCGTTGACCCGGGATCCACTGGAAACACCATATATTTT	-	TRBV29-1	TRBJ1-3	-
CASSSGTGGYEQYF	TGTGCCAGCAGTTCCGGGACAGGGGGCTACGAGCAGTACTTC	-	TRBV11-3	TRBJ2-7	TRBD1
CASSQAWAGEVKNIQYF	TGCGCCAGCAGCCAAGCTTGGGCGGGAGAGGTAAAAAACATTCAGTACTTC	-	TRBV4-1	TRBJ2-4	TRBD2
CASSTSQGPFGANVLTF	TGTGCCAGTTCCACTTCACAGGGTCCGTTTGGGGCCAACGTCCTGACTTTC	-	TRBV19	TRBJ2-6	-
CASRPGTANSPLHF	TGTGCCAGCAGGCCTGGGACAGCGAATTCACCCCTCCACTTT	few	TRBV6-1	TRBJ1-6	TRBD1
CASSPQGGTDTQYF	TGTGCCAGCAGCCCCCAAGGGGGCACAGATACGCAGTATTTT	few	TRBV4-2	TRBJ2-3	-
CAIARGMEETQYF	TGTGCCATCGCCAGGGGGATGGAAGAGACCCAGTACTTC	-	TRBV10-3	TRBJ2-5	TRBD1
CASSWDRELSLNTEAFF	TGTGCCAGTAGTTGGGACAGGGAGCTATCCTTGAACACTGAAGCTTTCTTT	once	TRBV19	TRBJ1-1	TRBD1
CASSVGKLREVSYGYPF	TGTGCCAGCAGTGTAGGCAAACTCAGGGAAGTTAGCTATGGCTACCCCTTC	-	TRBV6-1	TRBJ1-2	-
CASSPRDRERNQPQHF	TGTGCCAGCAGTCCCCGAGACAGGGAACGGAATCAGCCCCAGCATTTT	-	TRBV6-6	TRBJ1-5	TRBD1
CSAREVYEQYF	TGCAGTGCCAGGGAGGTCTACGAGCAGTACTTC	-	TRBV20-1	TRBJ2-7	-
CASSAGAPGNQPQHF	TGCGCCAGCAGCGCGGGGGCCCCTGGGAATCAGCCCCAGCATTTT	-	TRBV5-1	TRBJ1-5	-
CASSLFLGPAVNERTEAFF	TGTGCCAGCAGCTTATTTCTAGGCCCAGCAGTAAATGAACGTACTGAAGCTTTCTTT	-	TRBV5-6	TRBJ1-1	-
CASSGAWAYEQYF	TGTGCCAGCAGTGGGGCCTGGGCCTACGAGCAGTACTTC	-	TRBV4-2	TRBJ2-7	-
CASSPLGGTGTQPQHF	TGCGCCAGCAGCCCACTAGGGGGGACAGGGACTCAGCCCCAGCATTTT	-	TRBV4-1	TRBJ1-5	TRBD1
CASSPGQAYGYTF	TGTGCCAGCTCTCCGGGACAGGCCTATGGCTACACCTTC	few	TRBV6-6	TRBJ1-2	TRBD1
CASRSTGGTEAFF	TGTGCCAGCAGGTCTACAGGGGGCACTGAAGCTTTCTTT	few	TRBV13	TRBJ1-1	TRBD1
CASGLAGGNNEQFF	TGTGCCAGCGGGCTGGCGGGAGGAAACAATGAGCAGTTCTTC	-	TRBV2	TRBJ2-1	TRBD2
CASSHSTGDNTEAFF	TGCGCCAGCAGCCACTCGACAGGGGACAACACTGAAGCTTTCTTT	-	TRBV4-3	TRBJ1-1	TRBD1
CASSQGRGTGVEQYF	TGCGCCAGCAGCCAAGGGAGGGGGACAGGGGTCGAGCAGTACTTC	-	TRBV4-3	TRBJ2-7	TRBD1
CASSSGGSTDTQYF	TGCGCCAGCTCCTCGGGGGGGAGCACAGATACGCAGTATTTT	-	TRBV5-1	TRBJ2-3	TRBD2
CASSVETGWRSQYF	TGTGCCAGCAGCGTAGAGACAGGGTGGCGATCGCAGTATTTT	-	TRBV9	TRBJ2-3	TRBD1
CASSPSTGALSYEQYF	TGTGCCAGCAGTCCGTCGACAGGGGCCCTCTCCTACGAGCAGTACTTC	-	TRBV27	TRBJ2-7	TRBD1
CASIQGAIREKLFF	TGTGCCAGCATCCAGGGGGCAATAAGGGAAAAACTGTTTTTT	-	TRBV11-3	TRBJ1-4	TRBD1
CASSQPQGAAEKLFF	TGCGCCAGCAGCCAACCACAGGGGGCGGCTGAAAAACTGTTTTTT	-	TRBV4-1	TRBJ1-4	TRBD1
CASSRWQGAGGELFF	TGTGCCAGCAGCCGTTGGCAGGGGGCGGGCGGGGAGCTGTTTTTT	-	TRBV7-3	TRBJ2-2	TRBD1
CASSSRTSGNSPLHF	TGTGCCAGCAGTTCCCGTACAAGCGGTAATTCACCCCTCCACTTT	-	TRBV28	TRBJ1-6	-
CASSVSGENTEAFF	TGTGCCAGCAGCGTATCGGGGGAAAACACTGAAGCTTTCTTT	-	TRBV9	TRBJ1-1	-
CASSFSVREQFF	TGTGCCAGCAGTTTTTCCGTGCGGGAACAGTTCTTC	-	TRBV28	TRBJ2-1	-
CASSRRTDINTGELFF	TGTGCCAGCAGCAGACGGACAGACATTAACACCGGGGAGCTGTTTTTT	-	TRBV5-4	TRBJ2-2	-
CASSPLGPYGYTF	TGTGCCAGCAGCCCCCTGGGGCCCTATGGCTACACCTTC	once	TRBV5-5	TRBJ1-2	-
CASSQTGTSEYEQYF	TGTGCCAGCAGCCAGACCGGGACTAGTGAATACGAGCAGTACTTC	-	TRBV4-2	TRBJ2-7	TRBD2
CASSLGQNPYNEQFF	TGTGCCAGCAGTTTAGGACAAAACCCCTACAATGAGCAGTTCTTC	-	TRBV28	TRBJ2-1	-
CASSSFSINYGYTF	TGTGCCAGCAGCAGCTTCTCTATTAACTATGGCTACACCTTC	-	TRBV11-2	TRBJ1-2	-
CASSPRLAGGEQYF	TGTGCCAGCAGTCCGCGACTAGCGGGGGGAGAGCAGTACTTC	-	TRBV6-6	TRBJ2-7	TRBD2
CASRWGGNQPQHF	TGTGCCAGCAGATGGGGGGGGAATCAGCCCCAGCATTTT	-	TRBV6-1	TRBJ1-5	-
CASRDLAGDSYEQYF	TGTGCCAGCAGAGACCTAGCGGGAGACTCCTACGAGCAGTACTTC	-	TRBV6-5	TRBJ2-7	TRBD2
CASSLIGGGTGELFF	TGTGCCAGCAGCTTGATCGGTGGAGGGACCGGGGAGCTGTTTTTT	-	TRBV7-3	TRBJ2-2	-
CASSLGGAEQFF	TGTGCCAGTAGCTTGGGAGGGGCTGAGCAGTTCTTC	-	TRBV19	TRBJ2-1	TRBD2
CASSPGTVYGYTF	TGTGCCAGCAGTCCCGGGACAGTCTATGGCTACACCTTC	few	TRBV28	TRBJ1-2	TRBD1
CASSQRQASSYEQYF	TGTGCCAGCAGTCAACGACAGGCCAGCTCCTACGAGCAGTACTTC	once	TRBV28	TRBJ2-7	-
CASSPMGGFSNQPQHF	TGTGCCAGCTCACCGATGGGGGGGTTTAGCAATCAGCCCCAGCATTTT	-	TRBV18	TRBJ1-5	-
CASSGGQGYYGYTF	TGTGCCAGCTCGGGAGGGCAGGGGTACTATGGCTACACCTTC	-	TRBV7-9	TRBJ1-2	-
CASRPGTGLYEQYF	TGTGCCAGCAGGCCGGGGACAGGGCTTTACGAGCAGTACTTC	-	TRBV6-5	TRBJ2-7	TRBD1
CASRGGTGGPGYTF	TGTGCCAGCAGGGGAGGGACAGGGGGTCCTGGCTACACCTTC	-	TRBV28	TRBJ1-2	TRBD1